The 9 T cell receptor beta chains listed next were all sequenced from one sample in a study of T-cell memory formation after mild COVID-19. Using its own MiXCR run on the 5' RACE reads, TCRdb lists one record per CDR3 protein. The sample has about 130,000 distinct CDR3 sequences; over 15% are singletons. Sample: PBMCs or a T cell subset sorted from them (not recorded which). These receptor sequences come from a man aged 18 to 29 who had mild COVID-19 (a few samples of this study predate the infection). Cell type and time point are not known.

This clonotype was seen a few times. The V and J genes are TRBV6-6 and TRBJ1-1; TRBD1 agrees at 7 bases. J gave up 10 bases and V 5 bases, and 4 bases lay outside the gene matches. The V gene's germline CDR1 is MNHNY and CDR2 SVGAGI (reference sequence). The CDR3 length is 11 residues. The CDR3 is CASSPQGTAFF. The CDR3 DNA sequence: TGTGCCAGCAGTCCACAGGGGACAGCTTTCTTT.

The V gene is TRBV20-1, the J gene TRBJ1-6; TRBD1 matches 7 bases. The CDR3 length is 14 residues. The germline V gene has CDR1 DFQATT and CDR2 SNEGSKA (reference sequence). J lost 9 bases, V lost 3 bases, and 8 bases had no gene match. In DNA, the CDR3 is TGCAGTGCTAGGTACAGGGGAGGAAGTTCACCCCTCCACTTT. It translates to CSARYRGGSSPLHF.

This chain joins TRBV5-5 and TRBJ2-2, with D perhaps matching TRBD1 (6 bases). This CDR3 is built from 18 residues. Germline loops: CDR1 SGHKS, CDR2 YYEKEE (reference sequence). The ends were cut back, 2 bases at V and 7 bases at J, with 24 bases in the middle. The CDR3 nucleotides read TGTGCCAGCAGCTTAGCCGAGACAGGCCAAGGTCGATTCGGGGAGCTGTTTTTT. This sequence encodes CASSLAETGQGRFGELFF.

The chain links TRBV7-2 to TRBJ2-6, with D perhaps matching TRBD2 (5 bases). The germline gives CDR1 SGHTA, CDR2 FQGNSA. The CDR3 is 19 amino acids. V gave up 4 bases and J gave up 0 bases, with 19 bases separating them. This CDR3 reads CASSSIATGPSSGANVLTF. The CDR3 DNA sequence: TGTGCCAGCAGCTCCATAGCGACCGGGCCGAGCTCTGGGGCCAACGTCCTGACTTTC.

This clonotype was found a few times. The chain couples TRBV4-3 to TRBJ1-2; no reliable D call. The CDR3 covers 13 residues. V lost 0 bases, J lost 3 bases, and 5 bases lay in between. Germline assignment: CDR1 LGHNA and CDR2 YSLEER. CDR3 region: CASSQDWDYGYTF. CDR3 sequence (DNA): TGCGCCAGCAGCCAAGATTGGGACTATGGCTACACCTTC.

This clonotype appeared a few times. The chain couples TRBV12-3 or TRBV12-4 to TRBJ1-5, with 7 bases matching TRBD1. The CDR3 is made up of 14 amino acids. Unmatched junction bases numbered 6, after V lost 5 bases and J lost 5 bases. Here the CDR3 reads CASSHRGPDQPQHF. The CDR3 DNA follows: TGTGCCAGCAGTCATAGGGGGCCCGATCAGCCCCAGCATTTT.

CDR3 sequence (DNA): TGTGCCAGCAGTTGGACAGGGCTTCAGCCCCAGCATTTT. Translating it yields CASSWTGLQPQHF. The chain carries TRBV6-2 or TRBV6-3 and TRBJ1-5; 8 bases match TRBD1. Germline CDR1 is MNHEY and CDR2 is SVGEGT. The CDR3 has 13 amino acids. With 4 bases clipped from V and 6 bases from J, the junction kept 2 bases outside the gene matches.

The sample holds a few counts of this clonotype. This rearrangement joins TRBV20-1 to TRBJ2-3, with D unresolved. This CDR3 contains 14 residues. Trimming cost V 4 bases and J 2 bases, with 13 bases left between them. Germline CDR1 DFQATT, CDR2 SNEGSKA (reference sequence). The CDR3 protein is CSATPVGHTDTQYF. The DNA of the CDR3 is TGCAGTGCTACCCCGGTGGGCCACACAGATACGCAGTATTTT.

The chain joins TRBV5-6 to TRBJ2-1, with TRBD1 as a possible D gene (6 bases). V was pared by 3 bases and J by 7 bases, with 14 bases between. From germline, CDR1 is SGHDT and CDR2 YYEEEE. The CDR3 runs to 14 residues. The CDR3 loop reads CASSSYRERNEQFF. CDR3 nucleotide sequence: TGTGCCAGCAGCTCATACAGGGAAAGGAATGAGCAGTTCTTC.